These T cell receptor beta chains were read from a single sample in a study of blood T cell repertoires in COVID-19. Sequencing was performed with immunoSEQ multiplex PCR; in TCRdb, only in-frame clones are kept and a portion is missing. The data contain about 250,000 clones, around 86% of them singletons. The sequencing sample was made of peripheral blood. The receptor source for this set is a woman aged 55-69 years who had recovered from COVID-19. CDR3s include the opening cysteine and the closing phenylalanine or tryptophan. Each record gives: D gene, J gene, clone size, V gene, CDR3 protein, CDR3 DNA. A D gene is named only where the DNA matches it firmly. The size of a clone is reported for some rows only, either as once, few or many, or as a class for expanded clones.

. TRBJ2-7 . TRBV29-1 CSVGNSYEQYF TGCAGCGTTGGGAACAGCTACGAGCAGTACTTC
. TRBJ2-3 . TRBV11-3 CASSLRGYSTDTQYF TGTGCCAGCAGCTTAAGAGGTTATAGCACAGATACGCAGTATTTT
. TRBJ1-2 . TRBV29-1 CITRDYGYTF TGCATCACTAGGGACTATGGCTACACCTTC
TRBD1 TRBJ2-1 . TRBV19 CASRSGQGEGLKSYNEQFF TGTGCCAGTAGAAGCGGACAGGGGGAAGGGTTGAAGTCCTACAATGAGCAGTTCTTC
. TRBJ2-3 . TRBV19 CASSPGTQYF TGTGCCAGTTCGCCGGGTACGCAGTATTTT
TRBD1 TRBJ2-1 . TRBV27 CASSLGGTGWIHEQFF TGTGCCAGCAGTTTAGGTGGGACAGGGTGGATCCATGAGCAGTTCTTC
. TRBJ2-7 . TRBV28 CASSLSPGVGSYEQYF TGTGCCAGCAGTTTATCTCCAGGGGTCGGAAGCTACGAGCAGTACTTC
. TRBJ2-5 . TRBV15 CATSREAGIEETQYF TGTGCCACCAGCAGAGAAGCCGGGATCGAAGAGACCCAGTACTTC
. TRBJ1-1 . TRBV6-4 CASKEDRRRTEAFF TGTGCCAGCAAAGAAGACAGGCGGCGGACTGAAGCTTTCTTT
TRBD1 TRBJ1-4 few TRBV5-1 CASSLVGTGSEKLFF TGCGCCAGCAGCTTAGTTGGGACAGGGTCTGAAAAACTGTTTTTT
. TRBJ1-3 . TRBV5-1 CASSLAGGLVQGNTIYF TGCGCCAGCAGCTTGGCTGGCGGGTTGGTCCAGGGAAACACCATATATTTT
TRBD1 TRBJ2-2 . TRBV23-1 CASSQSGTDLGGELFF TGCGCCAGCAGTCAATCGGGGACAGACCTCGGCGGGGAGCTGTTTTTT
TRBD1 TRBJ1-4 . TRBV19 CASSMAGTGGNEKLFF TGTGCCAGTAGTATGGCTGGGACAGGGGGAAATGAAAAACTGTTTTTT
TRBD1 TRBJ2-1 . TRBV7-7 CASSLNRGSEQFF TGTGCTAGCAGCTTAAACAGGGGATCTGAGCAGTTCTTC
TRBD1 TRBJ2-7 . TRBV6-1 CASSESSRDREQYF TGTGCCAGCAGTGAATCGTCCCGGGACAGGGAGCAGTACTTC
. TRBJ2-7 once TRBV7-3 CASSLGRDRDEQYF TGTGCCAGCAGCTTAGGGCGGGACAGAGACGAGCAGTACTTC
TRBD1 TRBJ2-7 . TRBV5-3 CSERQGALEQYF TGTTCCGAGCGACAGGGGGCTTTAGAGCAGTACTTC
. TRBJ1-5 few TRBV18 CASSGQGQPQHF TGTGCCAGCTCAGGTCAGGGTCAGCCCCAGCATTTT
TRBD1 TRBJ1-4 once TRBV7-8 CASSLVWDREVATNEKLFF TGTGCCAGCAGCTTAGTTTGGGACAGGGAGGTGGCAACTAATGAAAAACTGTTTTTT
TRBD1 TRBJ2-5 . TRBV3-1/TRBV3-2 CASSPRFRTGRRGETQYF TGTGCCAGCAGCCCCCGTTTCAGGACAGGGAGGAGAGGAGAGACCCAGTACTTC
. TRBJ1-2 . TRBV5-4 CASSSRQPGGYTF TGTGCCAGCAGCTCACGACAGCCCGGGGGCTACACCTTC
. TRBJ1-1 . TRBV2 CASISRANTEAFF TGTGCCAGCATTTCGAGGGCGAACACTGAAGCTTTCTTT
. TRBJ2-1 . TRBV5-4 CASRRQISYNEQFF TGTGCCAGCAGGAGACAGATCTCCTACAATGAGCAGTTCTTC
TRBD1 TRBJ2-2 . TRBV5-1 CASSQTPQGQGNTGELFF TGCGCCAGCAGCCAGACTCCCCAAGGACAGGGAAACACCGGGGAGCTGTTTTTT
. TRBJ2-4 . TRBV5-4 CASSPSAGIQYF TGTGCCAGCAGCCCGTCGGCGGGCATTCAGTACTTC
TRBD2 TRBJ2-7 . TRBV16 CASSRSGNEQYF TGTGCCAGCAGCCGCAGCGGGAACGAGCAGTACTTC
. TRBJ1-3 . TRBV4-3 CASSPYQGQSGNTIYF TGCGCCAGCAGCCCCTACCAGGGTCAGTCTGGAAACACCATATATTTT
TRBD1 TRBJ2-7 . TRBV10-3 CAISPGTGDLQYF TGTGCCATCAGCCCCGGGACAGGGGACCTTCAGTACTTC
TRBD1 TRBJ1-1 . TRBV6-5 CASSSTRQGDTEAFF TGTGCCAGCAGTTCCACACGACAGGGCGACACTGAAGCTTTCTTT
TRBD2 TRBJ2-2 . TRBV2 CASRQTSGGPRSGELFF TGTGCCAGCCGCCAGACTAGCGGGGGACCCCGGAGCGGGGAGCTGTTTTTT
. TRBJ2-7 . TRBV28 CASSSQGAGNYEQYF TGTGCCAGCAGTTCCCAGGGTGCGGGGAACTACGAGCAGTACTTC